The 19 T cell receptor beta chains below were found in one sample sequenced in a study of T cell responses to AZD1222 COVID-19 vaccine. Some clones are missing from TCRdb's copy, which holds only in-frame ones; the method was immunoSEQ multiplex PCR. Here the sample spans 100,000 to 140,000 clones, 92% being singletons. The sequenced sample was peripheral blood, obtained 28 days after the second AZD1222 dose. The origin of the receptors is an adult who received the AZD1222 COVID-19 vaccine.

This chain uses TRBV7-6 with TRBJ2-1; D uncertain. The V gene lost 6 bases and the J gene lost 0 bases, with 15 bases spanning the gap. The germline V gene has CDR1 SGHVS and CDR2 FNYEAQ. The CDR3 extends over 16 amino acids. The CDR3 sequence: CASRDQTASSYNEQFF. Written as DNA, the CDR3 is TGTGCCAGCAGGGATCAAACAGCCAGCTCCTACAATGAGCAGTTCTTC.

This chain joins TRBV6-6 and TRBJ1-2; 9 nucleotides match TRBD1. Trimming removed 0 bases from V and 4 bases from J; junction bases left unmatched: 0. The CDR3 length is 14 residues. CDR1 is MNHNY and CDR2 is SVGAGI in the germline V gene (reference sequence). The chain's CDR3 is CASSYSTGGYGYTF. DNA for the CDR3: TGTGCCAGCAGTTACTCGACAGGGGGCTATGGCTACACCTTC.

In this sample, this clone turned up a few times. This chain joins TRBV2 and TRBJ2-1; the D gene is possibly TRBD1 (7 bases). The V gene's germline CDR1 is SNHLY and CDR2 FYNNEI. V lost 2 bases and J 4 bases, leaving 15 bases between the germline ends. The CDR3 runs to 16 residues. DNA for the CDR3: TGTGCCAGCAGTGAAACGGAGACAGGGACTTACAATGAGCAGTTCTTC. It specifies CASSETETGTYNEQFF.

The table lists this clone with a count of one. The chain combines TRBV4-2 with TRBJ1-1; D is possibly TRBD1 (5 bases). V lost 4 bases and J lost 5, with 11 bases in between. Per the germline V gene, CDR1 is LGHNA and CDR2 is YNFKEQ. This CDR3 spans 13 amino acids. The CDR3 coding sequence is TGTGCCAGCAGCCCGGGCAGGGAAACTGAAGCTTTCTTT. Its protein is CASSPGRETEAFF.

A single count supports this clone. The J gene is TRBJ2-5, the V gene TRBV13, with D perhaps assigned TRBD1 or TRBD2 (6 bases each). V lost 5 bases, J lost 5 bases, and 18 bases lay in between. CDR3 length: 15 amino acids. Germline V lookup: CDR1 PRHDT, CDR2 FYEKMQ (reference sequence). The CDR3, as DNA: TGTGCCAGCAGCCCTGCCGGGGGCCGTTCCGAGACCCAGTACTTC. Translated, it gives CASSPAGGRSETQYF.

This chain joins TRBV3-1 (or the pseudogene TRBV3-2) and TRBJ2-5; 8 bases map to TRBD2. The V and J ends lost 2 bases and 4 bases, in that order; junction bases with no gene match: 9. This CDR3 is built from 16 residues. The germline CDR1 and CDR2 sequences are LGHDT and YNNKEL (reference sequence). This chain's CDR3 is CASSQPRVAGLETQYF. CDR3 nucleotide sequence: TGTGCCAGCAGCCAACCTCGGGTAGCGGGGTTAGAGACCCAGTACTTC.

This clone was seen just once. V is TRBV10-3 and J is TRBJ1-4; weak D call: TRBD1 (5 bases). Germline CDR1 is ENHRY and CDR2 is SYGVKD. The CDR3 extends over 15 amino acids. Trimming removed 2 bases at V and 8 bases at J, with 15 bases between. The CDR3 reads CAISEPIRGVEKLFF. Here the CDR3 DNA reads TGTGCCATCAGTGAGCCAATCCGGGGGGTGGAAAAACTGTTTTTT.

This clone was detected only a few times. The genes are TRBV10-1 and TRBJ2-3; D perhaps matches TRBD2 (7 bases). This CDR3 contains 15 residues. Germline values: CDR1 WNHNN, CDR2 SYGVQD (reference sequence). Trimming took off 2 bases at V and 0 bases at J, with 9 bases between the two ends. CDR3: CASSEGGASTDTQYF. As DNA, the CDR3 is TGCGCCAGCAGTGAGGGGGGGGCCAGCACAGATACGCAGTATTTT.

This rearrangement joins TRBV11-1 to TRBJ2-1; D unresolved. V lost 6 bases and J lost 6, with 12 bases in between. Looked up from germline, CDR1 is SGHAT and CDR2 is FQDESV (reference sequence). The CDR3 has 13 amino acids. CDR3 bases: TGTGCCAGCAGACTAACAGTATCCAATGAGCAGTTCTTC. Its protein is CASRLTVSNEQFF.

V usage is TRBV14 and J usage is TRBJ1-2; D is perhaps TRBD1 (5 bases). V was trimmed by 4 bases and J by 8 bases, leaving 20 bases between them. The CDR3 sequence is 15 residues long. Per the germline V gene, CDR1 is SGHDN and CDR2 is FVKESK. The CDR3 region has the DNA TGTGCCAGCAGCCCCTCCCTGGGGGTCGGAAGAGGCTACACCTTC. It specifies CASSPSLGVGRGYTF.

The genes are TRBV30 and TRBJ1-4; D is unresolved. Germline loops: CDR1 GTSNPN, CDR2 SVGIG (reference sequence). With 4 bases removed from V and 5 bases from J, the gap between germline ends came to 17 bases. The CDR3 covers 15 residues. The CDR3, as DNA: TGTGCCTGGACCCATGGACGGGCTCGGAATGAAAAACTGTTTTTT. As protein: CAWTHGRARNEKLFF.

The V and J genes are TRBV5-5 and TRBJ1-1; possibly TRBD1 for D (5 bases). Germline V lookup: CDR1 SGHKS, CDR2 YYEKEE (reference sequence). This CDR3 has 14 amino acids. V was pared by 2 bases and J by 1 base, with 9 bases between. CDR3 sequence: CASSFGAKNTEAFF. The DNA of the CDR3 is TGTGCCAGCAGCTTTGGGGCAAAGAACACTGAAGCTTTCTTT. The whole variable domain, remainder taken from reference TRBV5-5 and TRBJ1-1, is DAGVTQSPTHLIKTRGQQVTLRCSPISGHKSVSWYQQVLGQGPQFIFQYYEKEERGRGNFPDRFSARQFPNYSSELNVNALLLGDSALYLCASSFGAKNTEAFFGQGTRLTVV.

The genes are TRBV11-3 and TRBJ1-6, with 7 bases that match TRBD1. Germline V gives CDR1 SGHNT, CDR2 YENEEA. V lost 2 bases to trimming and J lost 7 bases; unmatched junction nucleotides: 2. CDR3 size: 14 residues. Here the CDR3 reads CASSLQGVNSPLHF. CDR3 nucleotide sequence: TGTGCCAGCAGCTTACAGGGGGTGAATTCACCCCTCCACTTT. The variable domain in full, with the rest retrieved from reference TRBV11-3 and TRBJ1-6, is EAGVVQSPRYKIIEKKQPVAFWCNPISGHNTLYWYLQNLGQGPELLIRYENEEAVDDSQLPKDRFSAERLKGVDSTLKIQPAELGDSAVYLCASSLQGVNSPLHFGNGTRLTVT.

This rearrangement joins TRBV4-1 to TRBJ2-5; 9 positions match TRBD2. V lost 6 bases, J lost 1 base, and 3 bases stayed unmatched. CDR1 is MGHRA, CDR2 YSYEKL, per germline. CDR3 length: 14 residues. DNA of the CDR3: TGCGCCAGCAGTCCTAGCGGGGCCCAAGAGACCCAGTACTTC. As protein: CASSPSGAQETQYF.

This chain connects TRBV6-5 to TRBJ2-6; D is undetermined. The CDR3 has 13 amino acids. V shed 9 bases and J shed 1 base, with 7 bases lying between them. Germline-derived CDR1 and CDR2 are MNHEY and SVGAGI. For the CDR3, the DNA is TGTGCCAGTCTCCAATCTGGGGCCAACGTCCTGACTTTC. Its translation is CASLQSGANVLTF.

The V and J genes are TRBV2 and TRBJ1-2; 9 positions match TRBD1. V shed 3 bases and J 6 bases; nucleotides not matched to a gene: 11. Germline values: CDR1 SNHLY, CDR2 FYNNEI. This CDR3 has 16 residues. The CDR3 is CASSDLNPTGGDGYTF. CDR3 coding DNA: TGTGCCAGCAGTGACCTTAACCCCACAGGGGGCGATGGCTACACCTTC. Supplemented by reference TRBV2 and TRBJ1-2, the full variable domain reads EPEVTQTPSHQVTQMGQEVILRCVPISNHLYFYWYRQILGQKVEFLVSFYNNEISEKSEIFDDQFSVERPDGSNFTLKIRSTKLEDSAMYFCASSDLNPTGGDGYTFGSGTRLTVV.

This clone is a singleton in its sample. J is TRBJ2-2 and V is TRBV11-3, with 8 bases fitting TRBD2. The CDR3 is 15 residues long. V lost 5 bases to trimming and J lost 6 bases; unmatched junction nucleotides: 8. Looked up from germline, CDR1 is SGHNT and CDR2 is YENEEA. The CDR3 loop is CASSPPGGASGELFF. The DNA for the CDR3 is TGTGCCAGCAGCCCCCCCGGGGGGGCTTCCGGGGAGCTGTTTTTT.

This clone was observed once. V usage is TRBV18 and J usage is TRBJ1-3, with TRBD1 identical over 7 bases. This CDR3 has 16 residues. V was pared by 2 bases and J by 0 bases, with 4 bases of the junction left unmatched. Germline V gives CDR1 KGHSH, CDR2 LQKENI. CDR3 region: CASSPVTGNSGNTIYF. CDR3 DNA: TGTGCCAGCTCACCAGTGACAGGGAACTCTGGAAACACCATATATTTT.

CDR3 sequence reads: CATSRDAGANVLTF. CDR3 sequence (DNA): TGTGCCACCAGCAGAGATGCTGGGGCCAACGTCCTGACTTTC. The chain couples TRBV15 to TRBJ2-6, with D uncertain. The CDR3 has 14 amino acids. Germline V gene lookup returns CDR1 LNHNV and CDR2 YYDKDF (reference sequence). V lost 0 bases and J lost 2, with 2 bases in between.